The present entry profiles one T cell receptor (beta chain) with its context. Its target antigen remains unknown. The sample holds no much larger clone one base away, and base qualities are not on file. Reading from cysteine to phenylalanine, the CDR3 counts 13 amino acids. CDR3 DNA is the only sequence kept; it has 39 bases, read in frame from the first base. Germline trimming: 6 bases from V, 5 bases from J; junction bases outside gene matches: 5. Taken from the germline V gene, the CDR1 and CDR2 loops are SNHLY and FYNNEI. This sample is part of a study of blood T cell repertoires in COVID-19 (dated by TCRdb to 2020 to 2021). A note on the overall study: Collaborator samples came from the United States, Italy and Spain and covered acute and convalescent phases of COVID-19. The repertoires were released in a freely available public database meant as a resource for research on the immune response to SARS-CoV-2. Where available, HLA class I and class II types were taken from metadata supplied by the sample provider and were not determined by assay-based typing. The prospective study material was composed of cDNA or gDNA derived from T cells, B-cell-depleted T cells, or PBMCs. The dataset comprised deeply sampled blood TCRbeta repertoires from subjects exposed to, actively infected with, or recovered from COVID-19. The samples were drawn from two sources: the first 160 participants of the ongoing ImmuneRACE study, and 1,000 to 1,500 subjects contributed by 6 global collaborators. A de-identified subject ID, COVID-19 status, age in years and sex were almost always included in the sample metadata. Points the paper makes about the study in general: The quantity of clinical and demographic metadata differed by source and by participant and was supplied without curation.

The immunoSEQ Assay, a bias-controlled multiplex PCR, was used to amplify TCRbeta CDR3 regions from genomic DNA. In the source study's methods: The number of nucleated cells in each sample was estimated by amplification of reference gene primers within the assay. To quantify the absolute abundance of each unique TCRbeta CDR3 rearrangement, sequence reads were collapsed and filtered. Productive Simpson clonality was computed per sample as the square root of Simpson's diversity index over productive rearrangements. As stored in TCRdb, this immuneACCESS dataset retains in-frame rearrangements with V and J assigned. A fraction of the clones does not appear; measured against another copy, unresolved V genes explain less than half of the discrepancy, and the remainder lacks a known reason. Clone size and V and J calls were adopted from that table, with D and trimming inferred from the DNA. The sample table holds around 93,000 clones, of which about 80% were seen once. The ten top clones hold 3.5% to 5% of the sample.

Collaborating institutions collected whole blood in K2EDTA tubes following their own protocols. For TCRbeta analysis, collaborator samples were shipped as frozen whole blood, as isolated PBMCs, or as DNA extracted from either sample type. This sequence originates from a man in his 60s with acute or convalescent COVID-19. The material sequenced was peripheral blood. This chain joins TRBV2 to TRBJ2-7, with 9 bases aligning to TRBD2. The bases are TGTGCCAGCAGAGAGCGGGGGGTCCACGAGCAGTACTTC. This yields the protein CASRERGVHEQYF.